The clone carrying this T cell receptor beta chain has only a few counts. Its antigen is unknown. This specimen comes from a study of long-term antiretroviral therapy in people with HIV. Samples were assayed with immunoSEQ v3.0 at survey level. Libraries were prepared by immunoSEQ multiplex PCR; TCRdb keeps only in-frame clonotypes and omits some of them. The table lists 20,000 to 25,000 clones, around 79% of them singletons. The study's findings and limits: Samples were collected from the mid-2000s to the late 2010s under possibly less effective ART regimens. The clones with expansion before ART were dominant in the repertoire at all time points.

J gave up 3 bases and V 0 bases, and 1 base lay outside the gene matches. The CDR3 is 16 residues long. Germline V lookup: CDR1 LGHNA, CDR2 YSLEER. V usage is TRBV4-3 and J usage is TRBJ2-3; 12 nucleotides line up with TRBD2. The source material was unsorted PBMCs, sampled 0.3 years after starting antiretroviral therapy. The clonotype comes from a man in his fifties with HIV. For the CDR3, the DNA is TGCGCCAGCAGCCAAGAACTAGCGGGAGGAACAGATACGCAGTATTTT. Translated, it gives CASSQELAGGTDTQYF.